This TCR beta chain appears in the sequencing data of a study of T cells in Graves' hyperthyroidism and ophthalmopathy. Researchers amplified the TCR beta CDR3 regions from RNA transcripts. The TCR CDR3 first-round RT-PCR relied on the HTBI primer set. TCRdb reprocessed the multiplex PCR reads with MiXCR, giving one entry per CDR3 protein. This sample carries 250,000 to 300,000 distinct CDR3 sequences, more than 14% of them seen once, and the ten largest clones take roughly 14%. The V and J ends lost 6 bases and 9 bases, in that order; junction bases with no gene match: 9. The CDR3 consists of 15 residues. The germline CDR1 and CDR2 sequences are MNHNS and SASEGT. This clonotype was seen repeatedly, ten times or more.

The chain uses TRBV6-1 and TRBJ2-1, with TRBD2 identical over 12 bases. The sequence was obtained from a middle-aged woman with Graves' hyperthyroidism that later progressed to Graves' ophthalmopathy. Sequencing was performed on blood. CDR3: CASRSHASGRGEQFF. The CDR3 DNA follows: TGTGCCAGCAGGTCCCACGCTAGCGGGAGGGGTGAGCAGTTCTTC.